This T cell receptor (beta chain) was recorded in a study of yellow fever vaccine responses in identical twins. Study-wide results and caveats: Twins showed a vaccine T cell response that reportedly seemed partly convergent, partly personalized.

CDR1 is LNHNV and CDR2 is YYDKDF in the germline V gene (reference sequence). The CDR3 is made up of 15 amino acids. V trimming: 1 base; J trimming: 6 bases; junction bases outside the gene matches: 6. This clonotype was detected only a few times. Its specificity is not known. TCRdb itself ran the RT-PCR reads through MiXCR, one entry per CDR3 protein. The repertoire includes 2,500 to 3,000 distinct CDR3 sequences, around 89% of them detected once, and 1.5% to 2% sits in the top ten. The receptor was isolated from a female donor who received the yellow fever vaccine. The sample in question was T cells from blood (PBMCs), unsorted or a sorted subset (not recorded which), obtained before or after yellow fever vaccination (not recorded which). The V call is TRBV15, the J call TRBJ1-2; 9 bases line up with TRBD1. The CDR3 DNA reads TGTGCCACCAGCAGAGCTCGGACAGGGGTGGATGGCTACACCTTC. It codes for CATSRARTGVDGYTF.